Following are 28 T cell receptor beta chains from one sample sequenced in a study of molecular identifiers for immune sequencing clone quantification. TCRdb reprocessed the PCR reads via MiXCR and lists one record per CDR3 protein. The top ten hold roughly 3.8% of the sample, which has over 50,000 distinct CDR3 sequences, roughly 36% seen once. Specimen: naive CD8+ T cells from blood, with Jurkat cell RNA spiked in. As for subset: FACS-sorted CD8+CD4-CCR7+CD45RA+ naive T cells. Every receptor here comes from a human donor in good health. Some libraries in this study had Jurkat cell RNA spiked in.

The gene calls are TRBV6-2 or TRBV6-3 and TRBJ2-7; D unclear. From germline, CDR1 is MNHEY and CDR2 SVGEGT. V lost 8 bases and J lost 3, with 20 bases in between. CDR3 length: 15 amino acids. CDR3 nucleotides: TGTGCCAGCTTAGGGTCCGGAGCCTCATACTACGAGCAGTACTTC. This codes for CASLGSGASYYEQYF.

This clonotype is labeled medium-sized. The J gene is TRBJ2-3, the V gene TRBV28; D unclear. Trimming pared 3 bases from V and 1 base from J, leaving 5 bases between. Germline V CDR1 and CDR2: MDHEN, SYDVKM. This CDR3 has 13 residues. The CDR3 protein is CASSFWGTDTQYF. The CDR3 nucleotides are TGTGCCAGCAGTTTCTGGGGCACAGATACGCAGTATTTT. The variable domain in full, with the rest retrieved from reference TRBV28 and TRBJ2-3, is DVKVTQSSRYLVKRTGEKVFLECVQDMDHENMFWYRQDPGLGLRLIYFSYDVKMKEKGDIPEGYSVSREKKERFSLILESASTNQTSMYLCASSFWGTDTQYFGPGTRLTVL.

This clonotype appeared many times. The V and J genes are TRBV7-8 and TRBJ2-1; possible D gene TRBD2, 7 bases. This CDR3 is built from 16 residues. The V and J ends lost 5 bases and 1 base respectively, with 15 bases between them. Germline assignment: CDR1 SGHVS and CDR2 FQNEAQ. Written as DNA, the CDR3 is TGTGCCAGCAGCCCCCTACAGGGAGGGTCCTACAATGAGCAGTTCTTC. It is translated as CASSPLQGGSYNEQFF.

In this sample, this clonotype turned up a few times. The chain couples TRBV19 to TRBJ2-3; D is possibly TRBD2 (5 bases). Germline assignment: CDR1 LNHDA and CDR2 SQIVND (reference sequence). CDR3 length equals 13 residues. Trimming stripped 10 bases from V and 6 bases from J, with 17 bases between. The CDR3 DNA reads as TGTGCCACCCTGAGGGTCCCGGGCGATACGCAGTATTTT. Protein product: CATLRVPGDTQYF.

The table lists this clonotype with a few counts. The chain recombines TRBV6-4 with TRBJ2-7; no reliable D call. The length of the CDR3 is 15 residues. Germline loops: CDR1 MRHNA, CDR2 SNTAGT. The V and J ends lost 7 bases and 2 bases respectively, with 18 bases between them. The CDR3: CASKSRALFTYEQYF. The CDR3 DNA sequence: TGTGCCAGCAAAAGCCGGGCCCTCTTTACCTACGAGCAGTACTTC.

In regard to this clonotype: A much larger clone lies a single base off, so this may be a read error. This sequence joins TRBV28 and TRBJ2-2; 8 bases agree with TRBD1. Germline loops: CDR1 MDHEN, CDR2 SYDVKM. J lost 10 bases, V lost 5 bases, and 12 bases had no gene match. The CDR3 has 15 amino acids. The CDR3 region has the DNA TGTGCCAGCAGTCTCTCGCCAGGGGGCGATTTGGAGCTGTTTTTT. Translated, it gives CASSLSPGGDLELFF.

A note on this clonotype: This could be a read error, since a much larger clone is one nucleotide away. The chain couples TRBV28 to TRBJ2-4, with TRBD1 matching 9 bases. V was clipped by 4 bases and J by 8 bases; unmatched bases: 6. The V gene's germline CDR1 is MDHEN and CDR2 SYDVKM. The length of the CDR3 is 14 residues. The CDR3 here is CASSSPQGADIQYF. The CDR3 nucleotides read TGTGCCAGCAGTTCGCCACAGGGGGCGGACATTCAGTACTTC.

This rearrangement joins TRBV4-1 to TRBJ2-7, with D uncertain. The CDR3 is 14 amino acids. Trimming removed 1 base from V and 7 bases from J, with 14 bases in between. Germline V gives CDR1 MGHRA, CDR2 YSYEKL. This chain's CDR3 is CASSQGPSLREQYF. CDR3 DNA: TGCGCCAGCAGCCAAGGACCAAGCCTACGGGAGCAGTACTTC.

This clonotype was counted between two and nine times. The chain joins TRBV6-5 to TRBJ2-7, with D maybe TRBD1 (5 bases). V shed 0 bases and J shed 2 bases, with 8 bases lying between them. This CDR3 comprises 14 residues. The germline gives CDR1 MNHEY, CDR2 SVGAGI. The CDR3 coding sequence is TGTGCCAGCAGTTACTCACCAGGGCCCTACGAGCAGTACTTC. Its protein is CASSYSPGPYEQYF.

The J gene is TRBJ2-7, the V gene TRBV10-1, with 8 bases lining up with TRBD2. The length of the CDR3 is 16 residues. V shed 6 bases, J shed 1 base, and the junction held 11 bases outside the gene matches. Germline V gives CDR1 WNHNN, CDR2 SYGVQD (reference sequence). This CDR3 is CASRSFRGRNSYEQYF. The CDR3 coding sequence is TGCGCCAGCAGGAGTTTTCGCGGGAGGAATTCCTACGAGCAGTACTTC.

This clonotype showed up just a few times. The chain links TRBV19 to TRBJ2-7, with D perhaps matching TRBD2 (5 bases). Between the trimmed V and J ends, which lost 1 base and 5 bases, there was a span of 9 bases. This CDR3 is 13 amino acids long. Germline CDR1 and CDR2: LNHDA and SQIVND (reference sequence). CDR3 loop: CASSIVSGDEQYF. The CDR3 DNA reads TGTGCCAGTAGTATAGTTTCCGGGGACGAGCAGTACTTC.

With regard to this clonotype: A much larger clone sits a single nucleotide away, making a read error possible. V is TRBV6-6 and J is TRBJ2-3; unclear D gene. Germline CDR1 reads MNHNY; CDR2 reads SVGAGI (reference sequence). The length of the CDR3 is 15 residues. Trimming removed 6 bases at V and 2 bases at J, with 15 bases between. The CDR3 DNA reads as TGTGCCAGCAGCATAGACGGAGCCGACACAGATACGCAGTATTTT. This encodes CASSIDGADTDTQYF.

For this clonotype: Being one base from a much bigger clone, this may be a read error. This chain uses TRBV6-5 with TRBJ2-3; D may be TRBD2 (5 bases). From germline, CDR1 is MNHEY and CDR2 SVGAGI. The CDR3 loop spans 13 amino acids. Between the trimmed V and J ends, which lost 6 bases and 5 bases, there was a span of 12 bases. The DNA of the CDR3 is TGTGCCAGCAGCCAGGACTTTCTAGATACGCAGTATTTT. Translating gives CASSQDFLDTQYF.

This clonotype was seen at least ten times. The chain recombines TRBV20-1 with TRBJ1-4; D gene unclear. V was clipped by 3 bases and J by 7 bases, with 3 bases between them. The V gene's germline CDR1 is DFQATT and CDR2 SNEGSKA (reference sequence). The CDR3 is made up of 10 amino acids. CDR3 protein: CSARSEKLFF. As DNA, the CDR3 is TGCAGTGCTAGGAGTGAAAAACTGTTTTTT.

This clonotype occurred a few times. V gene TRBV6-5 combines with J gene TRBJ2-3; 11 bases are a match to TRBD2. This CDR3 is 15 amino acids long. The germline gives CDR1 MNHEY, CDR2 SVGAGI. Trimming took 4 bases from V and 4 from J; bases not matched to a gene: 4. The CDR3 nucleotides read TGTGCCAGCAGTTCGGGACTAGCGGCACCAGATACGCAGTATTTT. This gives the protein CASSSGLAAPDTQYF.

Of note for this clonotype: A read error is likely, as this CDR3 ends without the conserved phenylalanine or tryptophan. V and J are TRBV3-1 and TRBJ2-7; 9 bases are a match to TRBD1. The CDR3 has 14 residues. The germline CDR1 and CDR2 sequences are LGHDT and YNNKEL (reference sequence). Unmatched junction bases numbered 6, after V lost 6 bases and J lost 3 bases. CDR3 nucleotide sequence: TGTGCCAGCAGTCTACAGGGGGCGCGCTACGAGCAGTACTAC. It specifies CASSLQGARYEQYY.

By share, this clonotype ranks as medium-sized (0.01 to 0.1%). The chain has TRBV14 and TRBJ2-5; 7 nucleotides align to TRBD1. The CDR3 is 14 residues long. V shed 4 bases and J 5 bases; nucleotides not matched to a gene: 7. Germline V gene data show CDR1 as SGHDN and CDR2 as FVKESK. As DNA, the CDR3 is TGTGCCAGCAGCCGGGACAGACTATCGGAGACCCAGTACTTC. Protein product: CASSRDRLSETQYF.

This clonotype was found many times. The chain has TRBV7-9 and TRBJ2-3; 7 positions agree with TRBD2. CDR3 length: 14 amino acids. Per germline, CDR1 SEHNR and CDR2 FQNEAQ (reference sequence). J was trimmed by 4 bases and V by 4 bases; bases with no gene match: 5. The CDR3 coding sequence is TGTGCCAGCAGCTCGCGGGAGTTCCCAGATACGCAGTATTTT. Translated: CASSSREFPDTQYF. Complete variable domain (other parts from reference TRBV7-9 and TRBJ2-3): DTGVSQNPRHKITKRGQNVTFRCDPISEHNRLYWYRQTLGQGPEFLTYFQNEAQLEKSRLLSDRFSAERPKGSFSTLEIQRTEQGDSAMYLCASSSREFPDTQYFGPGTRLTVL.

This clonotype has a handful of counts. CDR3 loop: CASSYSAGTETQYF. The CDR3 nucleotides read TGTGCCAGCAGTTACTCTGCGGGGACGGAGACCCAGTACTTC. The rearrangement uses TRBV6-5 and TRBJ2-5; D might be TRBD2 (6 bases). The CDR3 is made up of 14 amino acids. V was pared by 0 bases and J by 5 bases, with 10 bases between. CDR1 and CDR2 (germline): MNHEY, SVGAGI.

In its sample, this clonotype was seen a few times. The chain carries TRBV2 and TRBJ1-1, with D maybe TRBD1 (5 bases). Germline V gives CDR1 SNHLY, CDR2 FYNNEI. With 1 base removed from V and 5 bases from J, the gap between germline ends came to 11 bases. The CDR3 sequence is 14 residues long. CDR3 protein: CASSEGRARTEAFF. Here the CDR3 DNA reads TGTGCCAGCAGTGAAGGCAGGGCGAGGACTGAAGCTTTCTTT.

The chain is built from TRBV5-8 and TRBJ2-3, with D maybe TRBD2 (5 bases). V was cut by 0 bases and J by 0 bases, with 8 bases left in between. The CDR3 length is 15 residues. The germline CDR1 and CDR2 sequences are SGHTS and YDEGEE. The CDR3: CASSLASSSTDTQYF. The CDR3 nucleotides read TGTGCCAGCAGCTTGGCTAGCTCTAGCACAGATACGCAGTATTTT. Drawing the rest from reference TRBV5-8 and TRBJ2-3, the complete variable domain is EAGVTQSPTHLIKTRGQQATLRCSPISGHTSVYWYQQALGLGLQFLLWYDEGEERNRGNFPPRFSGRQFPNYSSELNVNALELEDSALYLCASSLASSSTDTQYFGPGTRLTVL.

Concerning this clonotype: As the CDR3 is not closed by the conserved phenylalanine or tryptophan, this likely results from a read error. J is TRBJ2-7 and V is TRBV29-1, with a tentative D call TRBD1 (5 bases). Deletions cut 2 bases from V and 3 bases from J, with 11 bases between. The CDR3 has 13 amino acids. The V gene's germline CDR1 is SQVTM and CDR2 ANQGSEA. CDR3: CSVELARDYEQYL. CDR3 nucleotides: TGCAGCGTTGAATTGGCCAGGGACTACGAGCAGTACCTC.

The chain has TRBV2 and TRBJ2-5; tentative D call: TRBD2 (6 bases). Germline CDR1 is SNHLY and CDR2 is FYNNEI. Trimming took 7 bases from V and 3 from J, leaving 15 bases between them. This CDR3 comprises 14 residues. CDR3 in amino acids: CASNPGLGEETQYF. In nucleotides, the CDR3 is TGTGCCAGCAACCCGGGACTCGGGGAAGAGACCCAGTACTTC.

This clonotype was seen ten or more times. This sequence joins TRBV9 and TRBJ2-3; TRBD2 aligns across 7 bases. The germline CDR1 and CDR2 sequences are SGDLS and YYNGEE. Trimming cost V 3 bases and J 0 bases; bases outside gene matches: 4. This CDR3 is built from 15 residues. CDR3 in amino acids: CASSDSGVSTDTQYF. In DNA form, the CDR3 reads TGTGCCAGCAGCGACAGCGGGGTTAGCACAGATACGCAGTATTTT.

Remarks on this clonotype: A much more abundant neighbour one base away suggests this may be a read error. V usage is TRBV7-9 and J usage is TRBJ2-1, with D maybe TRBD2 (6 bases). The tail of the sequence fits TRBJ2-7 better, so the J call may be wrong. The CDR3 totals 13 residues. From germline, CDR1 is SEHNR and CDR2 FQNEAQ (reference sequence). CDR3 DNA sequence: TGTGCCAGCAGCCCGGGACTCCCCGGCGGGCAGTACTTC. Translation: CASSPGLPGGQYF.

This clonotype was observed a handful of times. The CDR3 DNA is TGTGCCAGCAGACAGGGGTCTGAGGGTCAGCCCCAGCATTTT. This codes for CASRQGSEGQPQHF. The chain couples TRBV27 to TRBJ1-5; TRBD1 agrees at 7 bases. Germline CDR1 reads MNHEY; CDR2 reads SMNVEV (reference sequence). After removal of 6 bases from V and 6 bases from J, the junction contained 8 bases not matched to a gene. This CDR3 is 14 amino acids long.

Concerning this clonotype: The junction and the germline gene differ at one end; a read error may be behind it. The genes are TRBV4-3 and TRBJ2-2, with a possible D match to TRBD2 (6 bases). This CDR3 is 13 amino acids long. In germline, CDR1 is LGHNA, CDR2 YSLEER. The CDR3 DNA reads TGCGCCAGCAGCGAGGACGGGCGCGGGGAGCTGTATTTT. As protein: CASSEDGRGELYF.

As concerns this clonotype: This may come from a read error, since a much larger clone is one base off. V gene TRBV5-1 combines with J gene TRBJ2-2; weak D call: TRBD2 (5 bases). Germline V gives CDR1 SGHRS, CDR2 YFSETQ. The CDR3 length is 12 residues. CDR3: CASSFISGKLFF. The CDR3 coding sequence is TGCGCCAGCAGCTTCATCTCCGGGAAGCTGTTTTTT.